This T cell receptor (beta chain) derives from a study of blood T cell repertoires in COVID-19. Overall study: The United States, Italy and Spain provided the acute and convalescent COVID-19 samples. T cells, B-cell-depleted T cells, or PBMCs supplied cDNA or gDNA.

Original processing methods: Using reference gene primer amplification, nucleated cell counts were estimated. Generated by immunoSEQ multiplex PCR, the TCRdb table keeps only in-frame clones and is missing some. D and trimming were read from the DNA, whereas the V and J calls and clone size are those reported in that table. This sample has 200,000 to 250,000 clones; over 75% occur once, and the top ten carry about 2.5%. This clone has just one count. This CDR3 has 17 residues. V trimming: 1 base; J trimming: 4 bases; junction bases outside the gene matches: 11. The germline V gene encodes CDR1 SGHRS and CDR2 YFSETQ.

The chain uses TRBV5-1 and TRBJ1-3; 7 bases align to TRBD1. The sample taken for sequencing was peripheral blood. The clonotype originates from a woman in her 70s with COVID-19, enrolled during active disease. CDR3 residues: CASSLTGALLDGNTIYF. CDR3 nucleotide sequence: TGCGCCAGCAGCTTGACAGGGGCCCTACTCGACGGAAACACCATATATTTT.